Listed here are 25 T cell receptor beta chains from one sample, sequenced in a study of T cell responses to AZD1222 COVID-19 vaccine. This table comes from immunoSEQ multiplex PCR, and its TCRdb copy is limited to in-frame clones, with some not included. The sample carries approximately 64,000 clones, about four fifths recorded once. Material: peripheral blood, obtained on day 0 of AZD1222 vaccination. These receptors were collected from an adult in good health.

This chain joins TRBV5-1 and TRBJ2-1; 7 bases match TRBD1. This CDR3 is 15 amino acids long. Germline V gene lookup returns CDR1 SGHRS and CDR2 YFSETQ. V shed 3 bases and J 7 bases; nucleotides not matched to a gene: 10. DNA for the CDR3: TGCGCCAGCAGCTCACAGGGGTTGAGGCATAATGAGCAGTTCTTC. Encoded protein: CASSSQGLRHNEQFF.

The chain uses TRBV5-3 and TRBJ2-5, with TRBD2 identical over 9 bases. TRBV5-3 is reported as an ORF; its role is uncertain. The CDR3 has 16 amino acids. Germline trimming cut 5 bases from V and 5 bases from J; bases unmatched to any gene: 13. This chain's CDR3 is CARSLRDSGGMETQYF. The CDR3 DNA reads as TGTGCCAGAAGTCTTCGGGATAGCGGGGGAATGGAGACCCAGTACTTC.

The chain uses TRBV6-7 and TRBJ1-1, with TRBD1 identical over 7 bases. TRBV6-7 is reported as an ORF; its role is uncertain. V trimming: 10 bases; J trimming: 0 bases; junction bases outside the gene matches: 14. This CDR3 region has 16 residues. The DNA of the CDR3 is TGTGCCACCGACACTAGAATCGACAGGGTGAACACTGAAGCTTTCTTT. It translates to CATDTRIDRVNTEAFF.

The V call is TRBV5-8, the J call TRBJ2-7, with a weak D call TRBD1 (6 bases). V gave up 2 bases and J gave up 3 bases, with 12 bases separating them. The CDR3 sequence is 14 residues long. Per germline, CDR1 SGHTS and CDR2 YDEGEE. The CDR3, as DNA: TGTGCCAGCAGCTTCGCAGGGGACGGCTACGAGCAGTACTTC. Translation gives CASSFAGDGYEQYF.

The CDR3 DNA is TGCGCCAGCAGCTGGGGACAGGGGGGGTACGAGCAGTACTTC. Protein product: CASSWGQGGYEQYF. The chain employs TRBV5-1 and TRBJ2-7, with 11 positions matching TRBD1. Germline V lookup: CDR1 SGHRS, CDR2 YFSETQ. This CDR3 spans 14 amino acids. The J segment lost 4 bases and the V segment lost 3 bases, leaving 3 bases of the junction unmatched. Full variable domain (rest looked up from reference TRBV5-1 and TRBJ2-7): KAGVTQTPRYLIKTRGQQVTLSCSPISGHRSVSWYQQTPGQGLQFLFEYFSETQRNKGNFPGRFSGRQFSNSRSEMNVSTLELGDSALYLCASSWGQGGYEQYFGPGTRLTVT.

The chain couples TRBV6-5 to TRBJ1-3, with D possibly matching TRBD1 (5 bases). Germline V gives CDR1 MNHEY, CDR2 SVGAGI. This CDR3 spans 14 amino acids. V was cut by 7 bases and J by 5 bases, with 15 bases left in between. CDR3 amino acids: CASTVGDFRNTIYF. CDR3 DNA: TGTGCCAGCACTGTGGGGGACTTCAGAAACACCATATATTTT.

The chain links TRBV5-1 to TRBJ2-3; TRBD2 agrees at 7 bases. V lost 4 bases, J lost 0 bases, and 8 bases stayed unmatched. Germline V CDR1 and CDR2: SGHRS, YFSETQ. This CDR3 region has 16 residues. Here the CDR3 DNA reads TGCGCCAGCAGCACCGTCCTAGCGGCAAGCACAGATACGCAGTATTTT. Protein sequence: CASSTVLAASTDTQYF.

The chain recombines TRBV3-1 (or the pseudogene TRBV3-2) with TRBJ2-7, with 8 bases lining up with TRBD1. V lost 4 bases to trimming and J lost 11 bases; unmatched junction nucleotides: 16. CDR3 length: 15 residues. Germline V gene data show CDR1 as LGHDT and CDR2 as YNNKEL (reference sequence). The CDR3 loop is CASSLGTGLNIIEYF. In DNA, the CDR3 is TGTGCCAGCAGCCTGGGGACAGGCCTTAATATTATCGAGTACTTC.

The rearrangement joins TRBV12-3 or TRBV12-4 to TRBJ1-1; D is uncertain. The CDR3 sequence is 13 residues long. V lost 2 bases, J lost 1 base, and 5 bases lay in between. CDR3: CASSLTANTEAFF. In DNA, the CDR3 is TGTGCCAGCAGTTTAACTGCGAACACTGAAGCTTTCTTT.

This sequence joins TRBV6-5 and TRBJ2-1, with a weak D call TRBD1 (6 bases). The CDR3 is 14 residues long. Germline loops: CDR1 MNHEY, CDR2 SVGAGI. V lost 4 bases and J 3 bases, leaving 10 bases between the germline ends. CDR3 DNA sequence: TGTGCCAGCAGTTCGAGGACAGACTACAATGAGCAGTTCTTC. This sequence encodes CASSSRTDYNEQFF.

The chain has TRBV6-4 and TRBJ2-6, with 8 positions matching TRBD1. The ends lost 3 bases at V and 2 bases at J; junction bases unmatched: 3. CDR3 size: 16 residues. The germline gives CDR1 MRHNA, CDR2 SNTAGT. In DNA, the CDR3 is TGTGCCAGCAGTGATGCAGGGGGCGCTGGGGCCAACGTCCTGACTTTC. This encodes CASSDAGGAGANVLTF.

The chain combines TRBV9 with TRBJ1-6; 7 positions match TRBD1. The CDR3 is made up of 14 amino acids. The germline gives CDR1 SGDLS, CDR2 YYNGEE. Trimming at V came to 4 bases and at J to 7 bases, leaving 5 bases not matched to a gene. The CDR3 sequence is CASSIGTANSPLHF. In DNA form, the CDR3 reads TGTGCCAGCAGCATCGGGACAGCCAATTCACCCCTCCACTTT.

In its sample, this clone was seen a few times. The rearrangement uses TRBV6-5 and TRBJ1-6, with D possibly TRBD1 on 5 matching bases. There are 15 residues in the CDR3. Per the germline V gene, CDR1 is MNHEY and CDR2 is SVGAGI. Between the trimmed V and J ends, which lost 11 bases and 7 bases, there was a span of 21 bases. The CDR3 region has the DNA TGTGCCTGTATCTGGGGCGAACGGACAAATTCACCCCTCCACTTT. Encoded protein: CACIWGERTNSPLHF.

This chain links TRBV2 with TRBJ1-4; D unresolved. Germline CDR1 and CDR2: SNHLY and FYNNEI. The germline V and J ends were trimmed by 6 bases and 5 bases, with 7 bases remaining between them. The CDR3 runs 12 residues. This CDR3 reads CASRVLNEKLFF. As DNA, the CDR3 is TGTGCCAGCAGGGTACTAAATGAAAAACTGTTTTTT.

The chain joins TRBV9 to TRBJ1-6, with TRBD1 as a possible D gene (6 bases). The V end lost 10 bases, the J end lost 8 bases, and 16 bases lay between the germline ends. The germline gives CDR1 SGDLS, CDR2 YYNGEE. The CDR3 has 13 amino acids. This CDR3 reads CASRAGDDSPLHF. The CDR3, as DNA: TGTGCCTCCCGGGCAGGGGACGATTCACCCCTCCACTTT. The full variable domain, its missing parts supplied by reference TRBV9 and TRBJ1-6, is DSGVTQTPKHLITATGQRVTLRCSPRSGDLSVYWYQQSLDQGLQFLIQYYNGEERAKGNILERFSAQQFPDLHSELNLSSLELGDSALYFCASRAGDDSPLHFGNGTRLTVT.

This clone was detected only a few times. The V and J genes are TRBV19 and TRBJ1-2; D is unclear. CDR3 length equals 14 residues. V lost 2 bases to trimming and J lost 4 bases, with 11 bases between them. CDR1 and CDR2 from the germline V gene are LNHDA and SQIVND (reference sequence). CDR3 region: CASSINPDRYGYTF. CDR3 DNA sequence: TGTGCCAGTAGTATAAATCCAGACCGCTATGGCTACACCTTC.

The rearrangement uses TRBV19 and TRBJ1-1; 7 positions agree with TRBD1. The germline V gene has CDR1 LNHDA and CDR2 SQIVND (reference sequence). This CDR3 comprises 15 residues. V was pared by 7 bases and J by 0 bases, with 8 bases of the junction left unmatched. In DNA, the CDR3 is TGTGCCAGTAACCCTAGGGACAGAATGAACACTGAAGCTTTCTTT. Its translation is CASNPRDRMNTEAFF.

CDR3 sequence (DNA): TGTGCCAGCAGTGAGGGCCCAGGGTGGGGTTATAGCAATCAGCCCCAGCATTTT. Encoded protein: CASSEGPGWGYSNQPQHF. V usage is TRBV6-1 and J usage is TRBJ1-5, with a tentative D call TRBD1 (5 bases). Germline V gene data show CDR1 as MNHNS and CDR2 as SASEGT. The CDR3 runs to 18 residues. The ends were cut back, 3 bases at V and 0 bases at J, with 18 bases in the middle.

The chain couples TRBV4-3 to TRBJ2-1; D ambiguous. Per germline, CDR1 LGHNA and CDR2 YSLEER. V lost 0 bases to trimming and J lost 6 bases, with 18 bases between them. This CDR3 spans 17 amino acids. The chain's CDR3 is CASSQDLYTRLPNEQFF. CDR3 DNA sequence: TGCGCCAGCAGCCAAGATCTGTACACAAGACTTCCCAATGAGCAGTTCTTC.

The V call is TRBV20-1, the J call TRBJ2-1, with D tentatively TRBD1 (5 bases). Germline V gene sequence: CDR1 DFQATT, CDR2 SNEGSKA (reference sequence). The CDR3 is 11 amino acids. V lost 5 bases, J lost 6 bases, and 8 bases lay in between. This chain's CDR3 is CSASRVNEQFF. CDR3 sequence (DNA): TGCAGTGCTTCCAGGGTCAATGAGCAGTTCTTC.

Only one count was recorded for this clone. The V and J genes are TRBV18 and TRBJ1-6; D remains unclear. The CDR3 is 15 residues long. Between the trimmed V and J ends, which lost 2 bases and 10 bases, there was a span of 15 bases. Germline-derived CDR1 and CDR2 are KGHSH and LQKENI. CDR3 in amino acids: CASSPTDPGSSPLHF. The CDR3 nucleotides read TGTGCCAGCTCACCAACGGACCCCGGATCCTCACCCCTCCACTTT.

J is TRBJ1-5 and V is TRBV15, with a possible D match to TRBD1 (5 bases). There are 15 residues in the CDR3. The V gene lost 5 bases and the J gene lost 3 bases, with 14 bases spanning the gap. Germline loops: CDR1 LNHNV, CDR2 YYDKDF (reference sequence). CDR3 in DNA: TGTGCCACCAGCCGATTCCGGGGGAACAATCAGCCCCAGCATTTT. Protein: CATSRFRGNNQPQHF.

The rearrangement joins TRBV28 to TRBJ1-5; weak D call: TRBD1 (5 bases). Germline V lookup: CDR1 MDHEN, CDR2 SYDVKM. The V and J ends lost 6 bases and 6 bases respectively, with 21 bases between them. The CDR3 extends over 16 amino acids. CDR3 sequence reads: CASSRPRSRGAQPQHF. The CDR3 region has the DNA TGTGCCAGCAGCCGCCCGCGGTCGCGGGGCGCTCAGCCCCAGCATTTT.

The chain is built from TRBV14 and TRBJ2-7; possible D gene TRBD2, 7 bases. This CDR3 comprises 14 residues. The germline V gene has CDR1 SGHDN and CDR2 FVKESK. V dropped 4 bases and J dropped 5 bases, with 15 bases sitting between them. DNA for the CDR3: TGTGCCAGCAGCCGATGGGGGGGACAAAACGAGCAGTACTTC. It specifies CASSRWGGQNEQYF.

This chain uses TRBV4-1 with TRBJ1-2; the match to TRBD1 covers 12 bases. Trimming cost V 4 bases and J 7 bases; bases outside gene matches: 4. From germline, CDR1 is MGHRA and CDR2 YSYEKL. The CDR3 is made up of 14 amino acids. CDR3 coding DNA: TGCGCCAGCAGCCGGGACAGGGGGCTTGGTGGCTACACCTTC. Its protein is CASSRDRGLGGYTF.